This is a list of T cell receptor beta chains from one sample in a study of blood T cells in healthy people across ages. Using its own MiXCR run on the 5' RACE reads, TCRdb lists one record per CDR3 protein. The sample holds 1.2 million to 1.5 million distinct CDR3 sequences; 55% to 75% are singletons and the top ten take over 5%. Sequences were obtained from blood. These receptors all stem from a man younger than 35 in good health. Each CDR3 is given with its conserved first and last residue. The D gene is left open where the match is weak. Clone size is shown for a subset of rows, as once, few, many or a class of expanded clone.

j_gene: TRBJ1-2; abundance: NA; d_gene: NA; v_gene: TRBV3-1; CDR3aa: CASSQVDGYTF; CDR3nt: TGTGCCAGCAGCCAAGTGGATGGCTACACCTTC
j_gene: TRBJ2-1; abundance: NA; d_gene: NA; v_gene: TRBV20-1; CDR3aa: CSARPWQVQYQETQFF; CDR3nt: TGCAGTGCTAGGCCGTGGCAGGTGCAGTACCAAGAGACCCAGTTCTTC
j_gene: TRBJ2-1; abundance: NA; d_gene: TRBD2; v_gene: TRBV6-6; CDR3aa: CASEPRLATDGAEQFF; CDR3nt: TGTGCCAGCGAGCCCAGACTAGCGACGGACGGTGCTGAGCAGTTCTTC
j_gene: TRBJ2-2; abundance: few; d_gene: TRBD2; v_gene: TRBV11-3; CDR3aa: CASSLVRGLEINLNTGELFF; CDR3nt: TGTGCCAGCAGCTTAGTTCGGGGACTAGAAATAAACCTCAACACCGGGGAGCTGTTTTTT
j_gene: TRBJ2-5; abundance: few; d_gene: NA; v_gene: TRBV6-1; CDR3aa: CASRKGGQETQYF; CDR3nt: TGTGCCAGCAGAAAGGGGGGACAAGAGACCCAGTACTTC
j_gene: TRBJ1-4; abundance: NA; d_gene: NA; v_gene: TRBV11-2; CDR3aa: CASSPTGIPNEKLFF; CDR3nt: TGTGCCAGCAGCCCTACAGGGATTCCTAATGAAAAACTGTTTTTT
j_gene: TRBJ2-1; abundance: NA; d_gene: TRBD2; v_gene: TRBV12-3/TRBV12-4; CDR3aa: CASSTYSGGENNEQFF; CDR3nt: TGTGCCAGCAGTACATATAGCGGGGGGGAAAACAATGAGCAGTTCTTC
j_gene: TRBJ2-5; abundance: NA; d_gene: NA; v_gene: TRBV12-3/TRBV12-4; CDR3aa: CASSPNRELQETQYF; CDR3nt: TGTGCCAGCAGCCCTAACAGGGAGCTCCAAGAGACCCAGTACTTC
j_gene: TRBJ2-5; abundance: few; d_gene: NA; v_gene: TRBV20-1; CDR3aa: CSARRDRGDQETQYF; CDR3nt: TGCAGTGCTAGAAGAGACAGAGGGGATCAGGAGACCCAGTACTTC
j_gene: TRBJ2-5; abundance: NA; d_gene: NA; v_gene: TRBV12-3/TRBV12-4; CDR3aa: CASSLSTSVAQYF; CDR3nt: TGTGCCAGCAGTTTGTCTACCTCCGTGGCCCAGTACTTC
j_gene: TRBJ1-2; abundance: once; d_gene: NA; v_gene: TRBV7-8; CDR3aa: CASSPLRVRGMDGYTF; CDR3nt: TGTGCCAGCAGCCCCTTAAGGGTCAGGGGTATGGATGGCTACACCTTC
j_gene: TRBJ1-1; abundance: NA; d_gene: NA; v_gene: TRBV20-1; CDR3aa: CSDRGEAFF; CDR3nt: TGCAGTGATCGGGGGGAAGCTTTCTTT
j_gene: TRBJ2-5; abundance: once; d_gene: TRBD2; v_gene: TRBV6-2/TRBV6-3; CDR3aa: CASGSSLAGGKETQYF; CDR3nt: TGTGCCAGCGGTTCCTCACTAGCGGGGGGGAAAGAGACCCAGTACTTC
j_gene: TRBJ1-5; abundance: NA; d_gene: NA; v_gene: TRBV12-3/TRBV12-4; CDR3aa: CASSHSLQPQHF; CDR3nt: TGTGCCAGCAGTCACAGCCTTCAGCCCCAGCATTTT
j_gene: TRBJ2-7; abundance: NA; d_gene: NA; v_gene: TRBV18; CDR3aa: CASYRTGSYEQYF; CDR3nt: TGTGCCAGCTATCGAACAGGGTCCTACGAGCAGTACTTC
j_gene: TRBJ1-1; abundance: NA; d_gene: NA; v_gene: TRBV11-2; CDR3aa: CASSSKGGENTEAFF; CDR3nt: TGTGCCAGCAGTTCCAAAGGGGGGGAGAACACTGAAGCTTTCTTT
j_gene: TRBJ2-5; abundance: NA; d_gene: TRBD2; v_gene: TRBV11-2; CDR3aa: CASSAKPGTSGEETQYF; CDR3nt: TGTGCCAGCAGCGCAAAACCCGGGACTAGCGGTGAAGAGACCCAGTACTTC
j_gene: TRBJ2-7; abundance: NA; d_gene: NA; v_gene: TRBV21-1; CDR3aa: CASSKAFFRGASSYEQYF; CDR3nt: TGTGCCAGCAGCAAAGCGTTTTTTCGCGGGGCGAGCTCCTACGAGCAGTACTTC
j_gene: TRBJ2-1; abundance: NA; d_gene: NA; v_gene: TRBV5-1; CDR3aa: CASHHPGTEGYNEQFF; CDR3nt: TGCGCCAGCCACCATCCCGGGACCGAAGGATACAATGAGCAGTTCTTC
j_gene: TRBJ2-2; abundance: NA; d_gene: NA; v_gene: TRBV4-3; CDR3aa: CASSQGTTTNTGELFF; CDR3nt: TGCGCCAGCAGCCAAGGGACAACGACGAACACCGGGGAGCTGTTTTTT
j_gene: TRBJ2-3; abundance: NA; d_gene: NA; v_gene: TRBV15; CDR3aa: CATSIGRRDTQYF; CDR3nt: TGTGCCACCAGCATAGGCAGGAGAGATACGCAGTATTTT
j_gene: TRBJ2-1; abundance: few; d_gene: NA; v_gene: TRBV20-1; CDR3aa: CSARDLGRGPEQFF; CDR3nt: TGCAGTGCTAGAGATTTAGGGCGGGGCCCTGAGCAGTTCTTC
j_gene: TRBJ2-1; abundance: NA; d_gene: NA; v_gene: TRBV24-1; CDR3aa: CATSDQPGQKPYIGYEQFF; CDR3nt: TGTGCCACCAGTGATCAACCGGGCCAAAAACCTTATATCGGATACGAGCAGTTCTTC
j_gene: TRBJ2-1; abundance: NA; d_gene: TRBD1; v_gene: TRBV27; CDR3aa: CASRRTGGVNEQFF; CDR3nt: TGTGCCAGCAGGCGTACAGGGGGTGTCAATGAGCAGTTCTTC
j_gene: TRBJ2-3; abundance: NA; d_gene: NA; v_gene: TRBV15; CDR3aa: CATSRDEGWGTDTQYF; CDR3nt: TGTGCCACCAGCAGAGACGAGGGATGGGGGACAGATACGCAGTATTTT
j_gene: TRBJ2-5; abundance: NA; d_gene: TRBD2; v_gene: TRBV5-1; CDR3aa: CASSSNAGGVRETQYF; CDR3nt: TGCGCCAGCAGCTCCAATGCGGGGGGGGTCCGCGAGACCCAGTACTTC
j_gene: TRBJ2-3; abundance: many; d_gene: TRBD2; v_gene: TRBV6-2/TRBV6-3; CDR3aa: CASSPGTSGSDTQYF; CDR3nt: TGTGCCAGCAGCCCCGGGACTAGCGGGTCAGATACGCAGTATTTT
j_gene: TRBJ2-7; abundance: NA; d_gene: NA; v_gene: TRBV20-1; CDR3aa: CSATPQGYEQYF; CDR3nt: TGCAGTGCCACACCCCAGGGTTACGAGCAGTACTTC
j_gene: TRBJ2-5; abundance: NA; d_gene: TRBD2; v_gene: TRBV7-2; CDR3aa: CASSTRIAGGGETQYF; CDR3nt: TGTGCCAGCAGCACCCGAATCGCGGGAGGGGGGGAGACCCAGTACTTC
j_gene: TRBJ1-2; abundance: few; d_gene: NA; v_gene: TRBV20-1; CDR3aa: CSAKIVGYGYTF; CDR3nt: TGCAGTGCTAAAATTGTAGGCTATGGCTACACCTTC
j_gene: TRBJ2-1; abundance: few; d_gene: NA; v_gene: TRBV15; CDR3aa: CATSRYNEQFF; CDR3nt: TGTGCCACCAGCAGGTACAATGAGCAGTTCTTC
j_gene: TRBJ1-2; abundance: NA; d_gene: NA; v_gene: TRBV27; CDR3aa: CASSFTGLNYGYTF; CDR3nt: TGTGCCAGCAGTTTTACAGGCCTTAACTATGGCTACACCTTC
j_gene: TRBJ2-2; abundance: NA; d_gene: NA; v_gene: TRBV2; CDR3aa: CASSERTPANTGELFF; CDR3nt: TGTGCCAGCAGTGAAAGAACGCCAGCGAACACCGGGGAGCTGTTTTTT
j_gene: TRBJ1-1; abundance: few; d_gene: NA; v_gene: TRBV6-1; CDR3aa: CASSREVGTEAFF; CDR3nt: TGTGCCAGCAGTCGGGAGGTTGGCACTGAAGCTTTCTTT
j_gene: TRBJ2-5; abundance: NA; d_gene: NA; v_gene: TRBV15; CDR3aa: CATSRVFLKETQYF; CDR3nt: TGTGCCACCAGCAGAGTGTTCTTGAAAGAGACCCAGTACTTC
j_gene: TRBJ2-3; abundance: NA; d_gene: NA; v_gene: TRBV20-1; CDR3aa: CSAQTSYYPPTQYF; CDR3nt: TGCAGTGCTCAAACTAGCTACTACCCTCCTACGCAGTATTTT
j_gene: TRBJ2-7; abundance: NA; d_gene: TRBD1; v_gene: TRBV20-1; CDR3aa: CSASLGQGAYEQYF; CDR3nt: TGCAGTGCTAGCCTGGGACAGGGGGCCTACGAGCAGTACTTC
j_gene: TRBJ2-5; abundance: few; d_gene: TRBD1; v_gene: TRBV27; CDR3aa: CASRYRGGETQYF; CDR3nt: TGTGCCAGCAGGTACAGGGGTGGGGAGACCCAGTACTTC
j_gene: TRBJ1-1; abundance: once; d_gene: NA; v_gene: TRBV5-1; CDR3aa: CASSPGMGNTEAFF; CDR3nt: TGCGCCAGCTCGCCAGGGATGGGGAACACTGAAGCTTTCTTT
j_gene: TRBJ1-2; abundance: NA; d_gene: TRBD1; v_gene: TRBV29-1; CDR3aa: CSVALDRDTYGYTF; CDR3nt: TGCAGCGTTGCCCTGGACAGGGATACCTATGGCTACACCTTC
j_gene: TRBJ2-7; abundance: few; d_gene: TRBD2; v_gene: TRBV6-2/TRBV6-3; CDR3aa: CATKPSGSSYEQYF; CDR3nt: TGTGCCACAAAGCCTAGCGGGAGCTCCTACGAGCAGTACTTC
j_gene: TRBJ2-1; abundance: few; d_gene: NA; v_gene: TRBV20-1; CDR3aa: CSASDIRDHEQFF; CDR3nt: TGCAGTGCTAGTGACATAAGAGACCATGAGCAGTTCTTC
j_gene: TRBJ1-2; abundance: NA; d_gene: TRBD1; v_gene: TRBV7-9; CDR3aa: CASSFADRVGYTF; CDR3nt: TGTGCCAGCAGCTTCGCAGACAGGGTTGGCTACACCTTC
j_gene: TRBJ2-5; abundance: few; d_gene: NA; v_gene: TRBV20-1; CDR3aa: CSAMGIETQYF; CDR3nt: TGCAGTGCTATGGGCATTGAGACCCAGTACTTC
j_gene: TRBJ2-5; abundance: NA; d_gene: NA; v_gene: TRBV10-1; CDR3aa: CASTIWQETQYF; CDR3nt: TGCGCCAGCACTATTTGGCAAGAGACCCAGTACTTC
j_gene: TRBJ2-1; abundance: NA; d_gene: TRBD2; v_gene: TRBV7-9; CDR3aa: CASSLVAGRANEQFF; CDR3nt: TGTGCCAGCAGCTTAGTAGCGGGAAGAGCCAATGAGCAGTTCTTC
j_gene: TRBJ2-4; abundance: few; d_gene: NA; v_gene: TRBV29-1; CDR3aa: CSVELGGKNIQYF; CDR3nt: TGCAGCGTTGAGTTAGGGGGCAAAAACATTCAGTACTTC
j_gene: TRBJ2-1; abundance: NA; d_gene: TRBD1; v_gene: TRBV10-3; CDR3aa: CAISVGQGEAGYSYNEQFF; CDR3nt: TGTGCCATCAGTGTGGGACAGGGGGAAGCGGGATATTCCTACAATGAGCAGTTCTTC
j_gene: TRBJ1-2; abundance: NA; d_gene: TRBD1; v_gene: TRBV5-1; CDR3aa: CASSIEDRPNYGYTF; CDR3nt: TGCGCCAGCAGCATCGAGGACAGGCCTAACTATGGCTACACCTTC
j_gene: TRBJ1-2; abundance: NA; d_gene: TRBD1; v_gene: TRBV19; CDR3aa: CASSITGGDGYTF; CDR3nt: TGTGCCAGTAGTATAACAGGGGGCGATGGCTACACCTTC
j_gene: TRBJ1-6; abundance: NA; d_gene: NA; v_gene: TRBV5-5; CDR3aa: CASSLEPNSPLHF; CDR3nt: TGTGCCAGCAGCTTGGAACCGAATTCACCCCTCCACTTT
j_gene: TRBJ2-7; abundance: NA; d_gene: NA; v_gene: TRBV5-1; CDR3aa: CASSGDGRAYEQYF; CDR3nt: TGCGCCAGCAGCGGCGATGGGCGGGCCTACGAGCAGTACTTC
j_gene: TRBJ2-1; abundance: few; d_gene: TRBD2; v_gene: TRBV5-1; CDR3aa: CASSLASGNNEQFF; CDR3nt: TGCGCCAGCAGCTTGGCTAGCGGAAACAATGAGCAGTTCTTC
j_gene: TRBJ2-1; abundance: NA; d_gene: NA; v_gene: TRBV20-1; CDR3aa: CSARLRVFYNEQFF; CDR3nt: TGCAGTGCTAGACTCAGGGTTTTCTACAATGAGCAGTTCTTC
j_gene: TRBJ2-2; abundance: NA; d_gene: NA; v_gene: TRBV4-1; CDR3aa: CASSQGLLTGELFF; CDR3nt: TGCGCCAGCAGCCAAGGACTCCTTACCGGGGAGCTGTTTTTT